Listed here are 8 T cell receptor beta chains from one sample, sequenced in a study of OX40 agonist ivuxolimab in advanced cancers. Generated by immunoSEQ multiplex PCR, the TCRdb table keeps only in-frame clones and is missing some. The top ten hold under 14% of the sample, which has about 63,000 clones, 85% to 90% seen once. The source was CD4+ or CD8+ T cells sorted from blood, collected in a trial of the OX40 agonist ivuxolimab. Receptors were obtained from an adult with an advanced solid tumor such as melanoma, head and neck, liver or kidney cancer.

The V and J genes are TRBV27 and TRBJ2-6; TRBD1 aligns across 10 bases. The length of the CDR3 is 17 residues. V lost 6 bases to trimming and J lost 2 bases; unmatched junction nucleotides: 7. Germline assignment: CDR1 MNHEY and CDR2 SMNVEV (reference sequence). CDR3 in amino acids: CASRSGQGLPGANVLTF. The DNA for the CDR3 is TGTGCCAGCAGGTCGGGACAGGGGCTCCCTGGGGCCAACGTCCTGACTTTC.

V gene TRBV5-4 combines with J gene TRBJ1-1; no definite D call. The V and J ends lost 4 bases and 0 bases respectively, with 10 bases between them. This CDR3 is 14 amino acids long. CDR1 SGHNT and CDR2 YYREEE come from the germline V gene (reference sequence). The CDR3 DNA follows: TGTGCCAGCAGCCACGGGGTTATGAACACTGAAGCTTTCTTT. Amino acid sequence: CASSHGVMNTEAFF.

The chain is built from TRBV19 and TRBJ2-5, with TRBD1 matching over 7 bases. The V gene end was trimmed by 5 bases and the J gene end by 7 bases; junction bases not matched to a gene: 13. The length of the CDR3 is 15 residues. CDR1 and CDR2 (germline): LNHDA, SQIVND (reference sequence). The chain's CDR3 is CASSGGQAAIGTQYF. The CDR3, as DNA: TGTGCCAGTAGTGGTGGACAGGCCGCGATTGGGACCCAGTACTTC.

The genes are TRBV6-1 and TRBJ2-1; D possibly corresponds to TRBD2 (6 bases). With 1 base removed from V and 15 bases from J, the gap between germline ends came to 13 bases. Germline V gives CDR1 MNHNS, CDR2 SASEGT. The CDR3 contains 12 residues. The DNA for the CDR3 is TGTGCCAGCAGTGAAGGCGGGACTTTCCGGTTCTTC. Protein product: CASSEGGTFRFF.

This chain links TRBV15 with TRBJ1-5; 7 bases fit TRBD1. Germline V gene data show CDR1 as LNHNV and CDR2 as YYDKDF (reference sequence). V dropped 9 bases and J dropped 2; count of bases not matched to a gene: 16. The CDR3 extends over 17 amino acids. For the CDR3, the DNA is TGTGCCACTAAAACAGGGGAAGATTGGTTCGGCAATCAGCCCCAGCATTTT. It translates to CATKTGEDWFGNQPQHF.

This sequence joins TRBV28 and TRBJ2-3; 11 bases fit TRBD2. The CDR3 has 20 residues. Per germline, CDR1 MDHEN and CDR2 SYDVKM. The ends lost 1 base at V and 2 bases at J; junction bases unmatched: 14. The CDR3 coding sequence is TGTGCCAGCAGTTTATTGCTTAGCGGGAGGGCCGTAAAGTTCACAGATACGCAGTATTTT. Translation gives CASSLLLSGRAVKFTDTQYF.

V gene TRBV7-9 combines with J gene TRBJ2-5, with D possibly matching TRBD2 (6 bases). The CDR3 is made up of 14 amino acids. The germline gives CDR1 SEHNR, CDR2 FQNEAQ (reference sequence). V was cut by 4 bases and J by 1 base, with 10 bases left in between. The CDR3 DNA follows: TGTGCCAGCAGCTGGGGAGGCCCCCAAGAGACCCAGTACTTC. It specifies CASSWGGPQETQYF.

The V call is TRBV5-1, the J call TRBJ2-5; D uncertain. The CDR3 totals 14 residues. Trimming cost V 4 bases and J 5 bases, with 15 bases left between them. The germline V gene has CDR1 SGHRS and CDR2 YFSETQ. This CDR3 is CASSGDRSEETQYF. CDR3 coding DNA: TGCGCCAGCAGCGGAGACCGGAGCGAGGAGACCCAGTACTTC.